A few counts support the clone carrying this T cell receptor (beta chain). Time point defined: pretreatment peripheral blood. The sample is drawn from a study of PD-L1 blockade in urothelial cancer. There are 15 residues in the CDR3. After removal of 4 bases from V and 2 bases from J, the junction contained 5 bases not matched to a gene. Germline lookup yields CDR1 MNHNY and CDR2 SVGAGI (reference sequence). Spiking of synthetic TCR analog templates was performed in each PCR. The protocol was immunoSEQ multiplex PCR, while the TCRdb copy is restricted to in-frame clones and leaves out a portion. The data contain about 79,000 clones, approximately 80% of them seen just once; the ten biggest clones take up approximately 7.1%.

The sample in question was PBMCs, obtained around atezolizumab (anti-PD-L1) treatment. This chain uses TRBV6-6 with TRBJ2-1; 7 bases fit TRBD2. This TCR derives from a man aged 40-49 years with urothelial cancer. This CDR3 reads CASSSQRDPYNEQFF. CDR3 bases: TGTGCCAGCAGTTCGCAGCGGGACCCCTACAATGAGCAGTTCTTC.